Listed below are T cell receptor beta chains from one sample, sequenced in a study of blood T cell repertoires in COVID-19. Repertoires were generated with immunoSEQ multiplex PCR, while TCRdb's copy carries only in-frame clones and drops some. The repertoire holds about 69,000 clones, with approximately 79% as singletons. The specimen sequenced was peripheral blood. Source of these receptors: a man aged 55 to 70 with acute or convalescent COVID-19. Both conserved end residues are part of each CDR3. D genes are given only for firm matches. A clone size is listed for some rows: how often the clone was seen (once, few, many), or a class if it is expanded.

d_gene,len,j_gene,abundance,v_gene,CDR3nt,CDR3aa
TRBD1,16,TRBJ2-5,-,TRBV19,TGTGCCAGTAGTACTAGGGGACAGGGAGTTTGGGAGACCCAGTACTTC,CASSTRGQGVWETQYF
-,13,TRBJ1-2,once,TRBV7-2,TGTGCCAGCAGCGTTAGCCAGAACTATGGCTACACCTTC,CASSVSQNYGYTF
-,14,TRBJ1-1,-,TRBV19,TGTGCCAGTGGGACTTTATGGTTAAACACTGAAGCTTTCTTT,CASGTLWLNTEAFF
TRBD1,15,TRBJ2-5,-,TRBV25-1,TGTGCCAGCAGTGAATTTGGGCAGGGGGAAGAGACCCAGTACTTC,CASSEFGQGEETQYF
TRBD1,14,TRBJ2-1,-,TRBV30,TGTGCCTGGGTTTCAAGGACAGGGTCCAATGAGCAGTTCTTC,CAWVSRTGSNEQFF
-,14,TRBJ1-2,-,TRBV10-3,TGTGCCATCAGTGAGCCAGGCAGAAGCTATGGCTACACCTTC,CAISEPGRSYGYTF
TRBD1,17,TRBJ2-1,-,TRBV7-2,TGTGCCAGCAGACAGGGGAGCTTAGCTGCGTCCTACAATGAGCAGTTCTTC,CASRQGSLAASYNEQFF
-,13,TRBJ1-2,-,TRBV6-4,TGTGCCAGCAGTGACGAGGGTAGAGGAGGCTACACCTTC,CASSDEGRGGYTF
-,13,TRBJ2-7,once,TRBV6-5,TGTGCCAGCAGTTGGACAGAGTCGTACGAGCAGTACTTC,CASSWTESYEQYF
-,14,TRBJ2-7,-,TRBV7-9,TGTGCCAGCAGCTTCCCCGGGAAGTCCTACGAGCAGTACTTC,CASSFPGKSYEQYF
TRBD1,13,TRBJ2-4,-,TRBV5-3,TGTGCCAGAGTCCGGGACAGGGAAAAATTGTTTTACTTC,CARVRDREKLFYF
-,16,TRBJ2-1,few,TRBV16,TGTGCCAGCAGCCCCCAACCCCCGAGCTCCTACAATGAGCAGTTCTTC,CASSPQPPSSYNEQFF
TRBD1,14,TRBJ2-5,once,TRBV24-1,TGTGCCACAAGGGTAAGACAGGGGGTAGAGACCCAGTACTTC,CATRVRQGVETQYF
TRBD2,18,TRBJ2-1,-,TRBV7-2,TGTGCCAGCAGCCCTGGACTAGCGGGGGGGAGCCCCTACAATGAGCAGTTCTTC,CASSPGLAGGSPYNEQFF
-,13,TRBJ1-2,-,TRBV7-2,TGTGCCAGCAGCTATAGCCCCCTCTATGGCTACACCTTC,CASSYSPLYGYTF
TRBD1,14,TRBJ1-2,-,TRBV13,TGTGCCAGCAGCTCTAGACAGGGGGCAGGGGGCTACACCTTC,CASSSRQGAGGYTF
-,14,TRBJ1-5,-,TRBV25-1,TGTGCCAGCAGTGATTTGACAGGAGATCAGCCCCAGCATTTT,CASSDLTGDQPQHF
-,14,TRBJ2-5,once,TRBV2,TGTGCCAGCAGCCGGGTCTCGTACCAAGAGACCCAGTACTTC,CASSRVSYQETQYF
-,14,TRBJ2-1,-,TRBV5-5,TGTGCCAGCAGCCCAGGGTTCCCCTACAATGAGCAGTTCTTC,CASSPGFPYNEQFF
TRBD1,13,TRBJ2-7,-,TRBV30,TGTGCCTGGTCCGGGACAGGGATCTACGAGCAGTACTTC,CAWSGTGIYEQYF
TRBD1,14,TRBJ1-2,once,TRBV27,TGTGCCAGCAGTACCTCCTGGACAGGGGGAGGCTACACCTTC,CASSTSWTGGGYTF
-,16,TRBJ1-2,-,TRBV19,TGTGCCAGTAGCCCCCACCGGGACATCGCTAACTATGGCTACACCTTC,CASSPHRDIANYGYTF
-,14,TRBJ1-5,-,TRBV13,TGTGCCAGCAGCTTGCGACAGCTCAATCAGCCCCAGCATTTT,CASSLRQLNQPQHF
-,14,TRBJ1-2,once,TRBV7-9,TGTGCCAGCAGCGTGGTACAGAGATCCTATGGCTACACCTTC,CASSVVQRSYGYTF
-,16,TRBJ2-1,-,TRBV5-1,TGCGCCAGCAGCGCGGGCGGCGAAGGGCTCTACAATGAGCAGTTCTTC,CASSAGGEGLYNEQFF
-,16,TRBJ1-2,-,TRBV11-1,TGTGCCAGCAGCCGCGCCGGGCAGGGATCTAACTATGGCTACACCTTC,CASSRAGQGSNYGYTF
-,17,TRBJ1-2,-,TRBV27,TGTGCCAGCAGTTTCTTTCCGGGGATTGCCCCCGACTATGGCTACACCTTC,CASSFFPGIAPDYGYTF
-,15,TRBJ1-6,-,TRBV7-2,TGTGCCAGCAGCTTAAAGCAGGGTAATAATTCACCCCTCCACTTT,CASSLKQGNNSPLHF
-,13,TRBJ1-1,-,TRBV18,TGTGCCAGCTCACCCCTGGACATCACTGAAGCTTTCTTT,CASSPLDITEAFF
-,15,TRBJ2-3,-,TRBV7-9,TGTGCCAGCAGCTTAAGGGCTGACGGAGGAGATACGCAGTATTTT,CASSLRADGGDTQYF
-,15,TRBJ1-5,few,TRBV7-8,TGTGCCAGCAGCTTAAGGGAGGGTGACAATCAGCCCCAGCATTTT,CASSLREGDNQPQHF
-,12,TRBJ2-3,few,TRBV9,TGTGCCAGCAGCGCTCCAAGGGGTACGCAGTATTTT,CASSAPRGTQYF
TRBD1,15,TRBJ1-1,once,TRBV4-2,TGTGCCAGCAGCCAAAGGACAGGGTTGAACACTGAAGCTTTCTTT,CASSQRTGLNTEAFF
TRBD1,13,TRBJ2-1,once,TRBV6-2/TRBV6-3,TGTGCCAGCAGCTGGGACAGCTACAATGAGCAGTTCTTC,CASSWDSYNEQFF
-,14,TRBJ1-4,once,TRBV7-9,TGTGCCAGCAGCCCTACGGGGGGGGCCGAAAAACTGTTTTTT,CASSPTGGAEKLFF
TRBD2,17,TRBJ2-1,few,TRBV9,TGTGCCAGCAGCGTAGTAGGGACTAGCGCAGATTACAATGAGCAGTTCTTC,CASSVVGTSADYNEQFF
TRBD1,15,TRBJ1-1,-,TRBV5-1,TGCGCCAGCAGCAAACGACAGGGAACGAACACTGAAGCTTTCTTT,CASSKRQGTNTEAFF
-,13,TRBJ2-7,-,TRBV11-3,TGTGCCAGCAGCTTAGGGGAGGCTAACGAGCAGTACTTC,CASSLGEANEQYF
TRBD1,13,TRBJ1-4,-,TRBV28,TGTGCCAGCTCCGGGACAGGGAATGAAAAACTGTTTTTT,CASSGTGNEKLFF
TRBD2,13,TRBJ2-5,-,TRBV7-3,TGTGCCAGCAGCTCGCGGGGGGAAGAGACCCAGTACTTC,CASSSRGEETQYF
-,14,TRBJ2-7,-,TRBV15,TGTGCCACCAGCAGAGATTCAAACTCCTACGAGCAGTACTTC,CATSRDSNSYEQYF
TRBD1,14,TRBJ1-1,-,TRBV6-6,TGTGCCAGCAGACCACAGGGGAAGAACACTGAAGCTTTCTTT,CASRPQGKNTEAFF